This T cell receptor (beta chain) was identified during a study of Ad26.COV2.S vaccination and SARS-CoV-2 variants. Libraries were prepared by immunoSEQ multiplex PCR; TCRdb keeps only in-frame clonotypes and omits some of them. The sample lists roughly 420,000 clones; around nine tenths were seen once. After removal of 4 bases from V and 4 bases from J, the junction contained 5 bases not matched to a gene. The V gene's germline CDR1 is SGDLS and CDR2 YYNGEE. This CDR3 has 13 amino acids. The treatment here: about 20 received Ad26.COV2.S at low or high dose, single or two shots; about 5 received placebo; per-sample allocation not given. Sample collection was performed on day 63 after the first vaccine or placebo injection.

The clonotype comes from a person aged 18-65 years who received the Ad26.COV2.S COVID-19 vaccine or a placebo. The sequences come from peripheral blood, collected in a trial of Ad26.COV2.S vaccine versus placebo. The V and J genes are TRBV9 and TRBJ2-7, with 7 positions matching TRBD2. For the CDR3, the DNA is TGTGCCAGCAGCCCCCGGGGAGGGTACGAGCAGTACTTC. It is translated as CASSPRGGYEQYF.